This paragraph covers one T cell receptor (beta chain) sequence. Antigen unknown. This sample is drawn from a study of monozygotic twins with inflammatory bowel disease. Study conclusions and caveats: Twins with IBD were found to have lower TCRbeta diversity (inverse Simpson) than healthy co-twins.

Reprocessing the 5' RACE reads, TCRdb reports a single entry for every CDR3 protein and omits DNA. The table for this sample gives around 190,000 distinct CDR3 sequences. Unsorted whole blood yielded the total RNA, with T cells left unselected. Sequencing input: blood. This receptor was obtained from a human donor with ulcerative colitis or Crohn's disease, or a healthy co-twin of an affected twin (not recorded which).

The CDR3: CASSRGLSGNTIYF. The V and J genes are TRBV12-3 or TRBV12-4 and TRBJ1-3; TCRdb returns TRBD1, unconfirmable since there is no DNA. The CDR3 contains 14 residues.